Following are 22 T cell receptor beta chains from one sample sequenced in a study of Ad26.COV2.S vaccination and SARS-CoV-2 variants. Profiling relied on immunoSEQ multiplex PCR, and the TCRdb table lists in-frame clones only, not all of them. Altogether some 290,000 clones are present, over 80% being singletons, with the ten largest covering around 2%. Treatment given: around 19 received Ad26.COV2.S at low or high dose, single or two shots; roughly 5 received placebo; per-sample allocation not given. Collection of the samples took place on day 63 after the first injection of vaccine or placebo. Material: peripheral blood, obtained in a trial of Ad26.COV2.S vaccine versus placebo. The receptors originated from a person between 18 and 65 years old who received the Ad26.COV2.S COVID-19 vaccine or a placebo.

The rearrangement joins TRBV4-2 to TRBJ2-3; 7 nucleotides align to TRBD2. CDR1 and CDR2 (germline): LGHNA, YNFKEQ. The CDR3 totals 15 residues. Trimming at V came to 1 base and at J to 6 bases, leaving 7 bases not matched to a gene. CDR3 bases: TGTGCCAGCAGCCAAGTGTCCACGGGGGGTGATACGCAGTATTTT. This encodes CASSQVSTGGDTQYF.

The chain carries TRBV29-1 and TRBJ1-2; no firm D call. The CDR3 consists of 14 residues. V was shortened by 2 bases and J by 2 bases, with 12 bases between the two germline ends. Germline V gene lookup returns CDR1 SQVTM and CDR2 ANQGSEA. CDR3 in DNA: TGCAGCGTTGAAAACAAGGACCGCAACTATGGCTACACCTTC. This codes for CSVENKDRNYGYTF. Based on the CDR3 plus reference TRBV29-1 and TRBJ1-2, the full variable domain is SAVISQKPSRDICQRGTSLTIQCQVDSQVTMMFWYRQQPGQSLTLIATANQGSEATYESGFVIDKFPISRPNLTFSTLTVSNMSPEDSSIYLCSVENKDRNYGYTFGSGTRLTVV.

The chain joins TRBV3-1 (or the pseudogene TRBV3-2) to TRBJ1-6, with a tentative D call TRBD1 (6 bases). V lost 0 bases and J lost 11, with 17 bases in between. The CDR3 is made up of 16 amino acids. CDR1 LGHDT and CDR2 YNNKEL come from the germline V gene (reference sequence). CDR3 sequence: CASSQETLNRATPLHF. DNA of the CDR3: TGTGCCAGCAGCCAAGAGACGCTCAACAGGGCAACACCCCTCCACTTT.

The rearrangement links TRBV5-5 to TRBJ1-1; D is unclear. V gave up 1 base and J gave up 3 bases, with 10 bases separating them. The CDR3 consists of 14 residues. Per the germline V gene, CDR1 is SGHKS and CDR2 is YYEKEE (reference sequence). As DNA, the CDR3 is TGTGCCAGCAGCTTGCTCGACGAAGACACTGAAGCTTTCTTT. Its translation: CASSLLDEDTEAFF.

This clone was counted between two and nine times. The chain combines TRBV4-2 with TRBJ2-2; D call uncertain. The CDR3 is made up of 15 amino acids. Germline V CDR1 and CDR2: LGHNA, YNFKEQ. The V and J ends lost 3 bases and 1 base respectively, with 9 bases between them. Here the CDR3 DNA reads TGTGCCAGCAGCCAGGACCCTAGGAACACCGGGGAGCTGTTTTTT. It codes for CASSQDPRNTGELFF.

This CDR3 reads CASRRDTQYF. The DNA of the CDR3 is TGTGCCAGCCGAAGAGATACGCAGTATTTT. The chain joins TRBV27 to TRBJ2-3; D is undetermined. CDR1 is MNHEY, CDR2 SMNVEV, per germline (reference sequence). The ends were cut back, 8 bases at V and 5 bases at J, with 5 bases in the middle. The CDR3 totals 10 residues.

The chain uses TRBV11-3 and TRBJ2-5; D gene ambiguous. CDR1 is SGHNT, CDR2 YENEEA, per germline. This CDR3 has 14 amino acids. V shed 4 bases and J shed 4 bases, with 13 bases lying between them. Here the CDR3 DNA reads TGTGCCAGCAGCTCCCCCTCAGGATTAGAGACCCAGTACTTC. It yields the protein CASSSPSGLETQYF.

The gene calls are TRBV6-5 and TRBJ2-7, with D perhaps being TRBD1 or TRBD2 (6 bases each). CDR3 size: 13 residues. Germline values: CDR1 MNHEY, CDR2 SVGAGI. V gave up 5 bases and J gave up 1 base, with 9 bases separating them. CDR3 DNA: TGTGCCAGCAGTACAGGGAGGTCCTACGAGCAGTACTTC. Translated: CASSTGRSYEQYF.

The sample holds one count of this clone. The rearrangement uses TRBV11-2 and TRBJ2-3, with 9 bases identical to TRBD2. CDR1 is SGHAT and CDR2 is FQNNGV in the germline V gene. V dropped 0 bases and J dropped 0; count of bases not matched to a gene: 1. This CDR3 is 16 amino acids long. The CDR3 DNA is TGTGCCAGCAGCTTAGATCTAGCGGGGAGCACAGATACGCAGTATTTT. This sequence encodes CASSLDLAGSTDTQYF.

In nucleotides, the CDR3 is TGTGCCAGCAGCTTGTTAGCCGGGGCAGCTGGAAACACCATATATTTT. Translated: CASSLLAGAAGNTIYF. This chain links TRBV7-9 with TRBJ1-3; possibly TRBD1 for D (5 bases). Germline CDR1 is SEHNR and CDR2 is FQNEAQ (reference sequence). The CDR3 sequence is 16 residues long. V dropped 3 bases and J dropped 2 bases, with 14 bases sitting between them.

The chain has TRBV19 and TRBJ1-5; D unclear. The germline V gene has CDR1 LNHDA and CDR2 SQIVND (reference sequence). The CDR3 is 14 amino acids. V lost 3 bases and J 7 bases, leaving 13 bases between the germline ends. CDR3 nucleotides: TGTGCCAGTAGTATGGATAGGGTTGGACAGCCCCAGCATTTT. This sequence encodes CASSMDRVGQPQHF.

This clone has a single count. This sequence joins TRBV11-2 and TRBJ2-7; maybe TRBD2 (5 bases). Trimming removed 9 bases from V and 3 bases from J, with 18 bases in between. Germline V lookup: CDR1 SGHAT, CDR2 FQNNGV. This CDR3 contains 14 residues. The DNA of the CDR3 is TGTGCCAGTACCCTGGCGGGCGGCTACTACGAGCAGTACTTC. Amino acid sequence: CASTLAGGYYEQYF.

This clone was counted once. The rearrangement joins TRBV9 to TRBJ2-2; 8 positions agree with TRBD1. The CDR3 totals 13 residues. Per the germline V gene, CDR1 is SGDLS and CDR2 is YYNGEE. V gave up 3 bases and J gave up 8 bases; unmatched junction bases: 3. The CDR3 coding sequence is TGTGCCAGCAGCGGGACAGGGTTGGGGGAGCTGTTTTTT. Translation: CASSGTGLGELFF.

This clone was detected only once. J is TRBJ2-2 and V is TRBV5-6; D ambiguous. The length of the CDR3 is 14 residues. The V gene lost 0 bases and the J gene lost 5 bases, with 8 bases spanning the gap. Germline V lookup: CDR1 SGHDT, CDR2 YYEEEE. CDR3 region: CASSLAATTGELFF. As DNA, the CDR3 is TGTGCCAGCAGCTTGGCCGCGACGACCGGGGAGCTGTTTTTT.

The rearrangement links TRBV7-3 to TRBJ2-3, with 10 nucleotides matching TRBD2. The V gene's germline CDR1 is SGHTA and CDR2 FQGTGA. The CDR3 covers 17 residues. V was clipped by 5 bases and J by 4 bases; unmatched bases: 12. CDR3 sequence reads: CASSPQTSGVMADTQYF. CDR3 sequence (DNA): TGTGCCAGCAGCCCCCAAACTAGCGGGGTTATGGCAGATACGCAGTATTTT.

This clone was observed a handful of times. This sequence joins TRBV28 and TRBJ1-5; weak D call: TRBD1 (5 bases). V lost 3 bases, J lost 6 bases, and 15 bases lay in between. This CDR3 comprises 15 residues. From germline, CDR1 is MDHEN and CDR2 SYDVKM. In DNA form, the CDR3 reads TGTGCCAGCAGTTTTGTCCTGGGGGAAGGTCAGCCCCAGCATTTT. Protein product: CASSFVLGEGQPQHF. The whole variable domain, filled in from reference TRBV28 and TRBJ1-5, reads DVKVTQSSRYLVKRTGEKVFLECVQDMDHENMFWYRQDPGLGLRLIYFSYDVKMKEKGDIPEGYSVSREKKERFSLILESASTNQTSMYLCASSFVLGEGQPQHFGDGTRLSIL.

The chain has TRBV7-6 and TRBJ2-6; perhaps TRBD1 as D (6 bases). The CDR3 contains 18 residues. The ends were cut back, 1 base at V and 0 bases at J, with 13 bases in the middle. CDR1 and CDR2 from the germline V gene are SGHVS and FNYEAQ. The CDR3 coding sequence is TGTGCCAGCAGCTTAGTCCGGACAGACCTCTCTGGGGCCAACGTCCTGACTTTC. Protein: CASSLVRTDLSGANVLTF. Full variable domain (missing parts from reference TRBV7-6 and TRBJ2-6): GAGVSQSPRYKVTKRGQDVALRCDPISGHVSLYWYRQALGQGPEFLTYFNYEAQQDKSGLPNDRFSAERPEGSISTLTIQRTEQRDSAMYRCASSLVRTDLSGANVLTFGAGSRLTVL.

J is TRBJ2-5 and V is TRBV7-3, with TRBD1 as a possible D gene (6 bases). V lost 4 bases and J lost 5, with 11 bases in between. Germline CDR1 SGHTA, CDR2 FQGTGA. The CDR3 spans 13 residues. The CDR3 spells CASSSVRGETQYF. CDR3 DNA sequence: TGTGCCAGCAGCTCGGTTAGGGGGGAGACCCAGTACTTC.

The chain couples TRBV27 to TRBJ2-2; the D gene is possibly TRBD2 (6 bases). The CDR3 consists of 17 residues. From germline, CDR1 is MNHEY and CDR2 SMNVEV (reference sequence). V was cut by 2 bases and J by 3 bases, with 16 bases left in between. CDR3 nucleotide sequence: TGTGCCAGCAGTTTAGGTTTGGGAGGAGCCGACACCGGGGAGCTGTTTTTT. It encodes CASSLGLGGADTGELFF.

This sequence joins TRBV30 and TRBJ1-2; TRBD1 might be the D (5 bases). Germline loops: CDR1 GTSNPN, CDR2 SVGIG (reference sequence). The CDR3 is 13 residues long. V lost 1 base and J lost 5, with 11 bases in between. CDR3 nucleotides: TGTGCCTGGAGTGCTGGGACCGCATATGGCTACACCTTC. Its protein is CAWSAGTAYGYTF.

This clone showed up just a few times. The gene calls are TRBV28 and TRBJ1-6; no clear D gene. The CDR3 sequence is 16 residues long. CDR1 is MDHEN, CDR2 SYDVKM, per germline. Deletions cut 2 bases from V and 10 bases from J, with 18 bases between. DNA of the CDR3: TGTGCCAGCAGTTTAAGCAGGACGGGCCTGCGCTCACCCCTCCACTTT. Translated, it gives CASSLSRTGLRSPLHF.

The chain is built from TRBV5-1 and TRBJ1-5; a weak D match, TRBD1 (6 bases). V lost 4 bases and J lost 1, with 12 bases in between. The CDR3 runs to 15 residues. Looked up from germline, CDR1 is SGHRS and CDR2 is YFSETQ. In DNA, the CDR3 is TGCGCCAGCAGCCCCGGACAGACAAGCAATCAGCCCCAGCATTTT. Amino acids: CASSPGQTSNQPQHF.